The sequence of this T cell receptor (beta chain) was determined in a study of cytomegalovirus exposure and HLA in healthy donors. Study as a whole: Around 180 million T cells yielded around 120 million unique TCR beta sequences in earlier analysis.

This PCR relied on a set of 60 Vbeta primers and 13 Jbeta primers. Clones were read by immunoSEQ multiplex PCR, and TCRdb kept only the in-frame ones, dropping some. The sample lists 120,000 or so clones; 79% were seen once. The sample comprised PBMCs. The sequence was obtained from a man between 18 and 35 years old in good health and CMV-seronegative.

The CDR3 sequence is CASSPRQDTEAFF. DNA for the CDR3: TGTGCCAGCAGCCCCCGACAGGACACTGAAGCTTTCTTT. This rearrangement joins TRBV9 to TRBJ1-1, with a tentative D call TRBD1 (6 bases). From germline, CDR1 is SGDLS and CDR2 YYNGEE. The ends were cut back, 4 bases at V and 3 bases at J, with 10 bases in the middle. This CDR3 is built from 13 residues.